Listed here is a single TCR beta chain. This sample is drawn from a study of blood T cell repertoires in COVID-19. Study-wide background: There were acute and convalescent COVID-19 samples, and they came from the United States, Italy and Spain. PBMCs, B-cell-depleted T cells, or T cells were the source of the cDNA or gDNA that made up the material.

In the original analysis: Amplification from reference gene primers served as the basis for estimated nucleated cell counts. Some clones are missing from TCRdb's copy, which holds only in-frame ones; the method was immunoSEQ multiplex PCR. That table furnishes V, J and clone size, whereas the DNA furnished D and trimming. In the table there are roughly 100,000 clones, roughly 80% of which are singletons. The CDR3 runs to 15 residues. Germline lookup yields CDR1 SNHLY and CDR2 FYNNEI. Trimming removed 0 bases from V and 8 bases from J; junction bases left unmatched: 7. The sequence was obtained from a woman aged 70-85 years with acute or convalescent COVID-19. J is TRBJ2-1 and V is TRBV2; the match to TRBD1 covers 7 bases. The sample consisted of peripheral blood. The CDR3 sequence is CASSEAPVRGYEQFF. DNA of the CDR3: TGTGCCAGCAGTGAAGCGCCGGTCAGGGGGTATGAGCAGTTCTTC.